This T cell receptor (beta chain) comes out of a study of blood T cells in healthy people across ages (dated by TCRdb to between 2015 and 2017). About the study as a whole: In model experiments, roughly one uniquely barcoded TCR beta cDNA molecule per two T cells was captured by template switching. To track age-related changes in TCR beta repertoire diversity, the study relied on deep sequencing normalized with unique cDNA molecular identifiers. The donors were split into four age groups: young (average around 15 years), middle-aged (39), aged (more than 55) and long-lived (roughly 86). To avoid experimental bias, donors of different ages were distributed randomly across sequencing lanes. Two additional independent replicas of 1 million unique cDNA reads from the same blood draw were analyzed for two donors (one aged 18 to 30 and one aged 80 or older). Points the paper makes about the study in general: Because the CMV infection status of the donors was unknown, age-related changes in expanded clonotypes may potentially have been confounded. Compared with the aged group, the long-lived group had more naive CD4+ T cells, fewer expanded clones and increased TCR diversity, a pattern suggesting age selection. Estimates of total diversity from one million sequenced T cells were regarded as lower bounds and underestimates. Because profiling used bulk unsorted PBMCs, naive and antigen-experienced compartments could not be compared conclusively. There was a strong correlation between observed TCR beta diversity and the percentage of naive T cells measured by flow cytometry. Observed TCR beta diversity per million T cells fell roughly linearly with age, and a significant reduction was already apparent by age about 43.

The library was generated by 5' RACE. The data were produced on an Illumina HiSeq 2500. A second roughly 7 to 11 cycle PCR used a sample-barcoded 5' primer and a J-beta primer mix. Each TCR beta cDNA molecule received a unique molecular identifier from a template-switch 5' adaptor carrying 12 random nucleotides. Each sample yielded at least 2.5 million CDR3-containing paired-end reads. All of the RNA was converted into first-strand cDNA using the Mint cDNA synthesis kit, with a TRBC-specific oligonucleotide serving as the primer. Following uracil-DNA glycosylase treatment, all cDNA underwent a first 18-cycle PCR with the universal primers M1SS and BC2_uni_R. The authors processed their data as follows. For normalization, 1 million high-quality reads were randomly selected from each sample, with every read carrying a distinct molecular identifier. Reads sharing molecular identifiers were discarded rather than binned into consensus sequences. MiTCR, with a Q25 quality threshold and the strictest error-elimination algorithm, was used for CDR3 identification, clonotype clustering and error correction. Lower-bound total TCR beta diversity was estimated with a nonparametric unseen species model using Euler transformation. In TCRdb, the public reads were trimmed at Q25 with fastp and aligned with MiXCR, with productive beta chains retained. Records with the same CDR3 protein are collapsed into one entry carrying the most frequent genes and DNA. V and J calls and clone size were set by TCRdb, not the authors. This sample is represented by over 500,000 distinct CDR3 sequences; 45% to 60% of them were singletons. The ten biggest clones cover roughly 14% of the sample.

On this clonotype itself: This receptor's antigen is unknown. Base qualities were left out, and no much larger clone turns up one base away.

Systemically healthy Caucasian individuals from Russia, some 38 in total and aged about 6 to 95 years, were included as donors. Each donor gave approximately 10 milliliters of peripheral blood, collected into EDTA-treated Vacutainer tubes. Ficoll-Paque density-gradient centrifugation was used to isolate PBMCs, with at least 6 million obtained per sample. Total RNA, at least 5.5 micrograms per sample, was extracted from PBMCs with Trizol reagent. For every donor, flow cytometry on a PBMC aliquot measured the percentage of naive CD45RAhigh/CD27high T cells. Counted from cysteine to phenylalanine, this CDR3 has 14 amino acids. Only the CDR3 part of the read is kept: 42 bases, read in frame from the first base. V gives up 1 base and J gives up 3 bases, and the segment between their germline ends measures 10 bases. As encoded in the germline V gene, CDR1 is SNHLY while CDR2 is FYNNEI.

This TCR came from an elderly woman in good health. The sample comprised blood. The chain was built from TRBV2 and TRBJ2-7; the D gene remains uncertain. The DNA is as follows: TGTGCCAGCAGTGAAGGCCCACCAAGCTACGAGCAGTACTTC. It is translated as CASSEGPPSYEQYF.